The 4 T cell receptor beta chains given below trace back to one sample, sequenced in a study of molecular identifiers for immune sequencing clone quantification. One entry per CDR3 protein, called by TCRdb with MiXCR from the PCR reads. There are around 86,000 distinct CDR3 sequences in the sample; 15% to 20% occur only once, and around 0.8% lies in the top ten. The material sequenced was naive CD8+ T cells from blood, with Jurkat cell RNA spiked in. Subset denoted: FACS-sorted CD8+CD4-CCR7+CD45RA+ naive T cells. The receptors were gathered from a human donor in good health. Some libraries in this study had Jurkat cell RNA spiked in.

Ten or more counts support this clonotype. CDR3 sequence: CASSFTQGRNEKLFF. CDR3 nucleotides: TGTGCCAGCAGCTTCACACAGGGGAGAAATGAAAAACTGTTTTTT. The rearrangement joins TRBV7-6 to TRBJ1-4; 7 bases agree with TRBD1. V gave up 3 bases and J gave up 5 bases; unmatched junction bases: 6. CDR1 SGHVS and CDR2 FNYEAQ come from the germline V gene. The CDR3 has 15 residues.

This rearrangement joins TRBV7-9 to TRBJ2-5; 7 nucleotides match TRBD2. Germline V gene lookup returns CDR1 SEHNR and CDR2 FQNEAQ (reference sequence). V gave up 5 bases and J gave up 2 bases; unmatched junction bases: 5. CDR3 length: 14 amino acids. CDR3 DNA: TGTGCCAGCAGCCGAGCGGGGAGTCAAGAGACCCAGTACTTC. Amino acids: CASSRAGSQETQYF. Full variable domain (rest looked up from reference TRBV7-9 and TRBJ2-5): DTGVSQNPRHKITKRGQNVTFRCDPISEHNRLYWYRQTLGQGPEFLTYFQNEAQLEKSRLLSDRFSAERPKGSFSTLEIQRTEQGDSAMYLCASSRAGSQETQYFGPGTRLLVL.

This clonotype was seen at least ten times. The chain recombines TRBV2 with TRBJ1-5; 9 nucleotides agree with TRBD1. CDR3 length equals 16 residues. The V segment lost 3 bases and the J segment 1 base; nucleotides outside the gene matches: 4. The germline CDR1 and CDR2 sequences are SNHLY and FYNNEI. DNA of the CDR3: TGTGCCAGCAGTGACCAGACAGGGGGAAGCAATCAGCCCCAGCATTTT. Translation: CASSDQTGGSNQPQHF.

This clonotype came up many times. The chain has TRBV28 and TRBJ2-2; 9 positions agree with TRBD1. V shed 7 bases, J shed 1 base, and the junction held 1 base outside the gene matches. Germline V CDR1 and CDR2: MDHEN, SYDVKM. The CDR3 spans 14 residues. This CDR3 is CASTDRGNTGELFF. CDR3 DNA: TGTGCCAGCACGGACAGGGGGAACACCGGGGAGCTGTTTTTT.